The entry below describes one T cell receptor (beta chain). The data are from a study of technical replicates of blood from several donors. The germline CDR1 and CDR2 sequences are MDHEN and SYDVKM. The CDR3 has 15 residues. The V gene lost 3 bases and the J gene lost 1 base, with 12 bases spanning the gap. The table came from immunoSEQ multiplex PCR; TCRdb's copy has only in-frame clones and leaves some out. The table includes tens of thousands of clones, approximately 98% detected once. The V and J genes are TRBV28 and TRBJ1-2; tentatively, D is TRBD1 (5 bases). Sequencing used T cells isolated from PBMCs. This TCR was recovered from a human donor in good health. CDR3 sequence (DNA): TGTGCCAGCAGTTTGGGGGGGGGAGGTAACTATGGCTACACCTTC. This gives the protein CASSLGGGGNYGYTF.